The rows below give T cell receptor beta chains drawn from one sample of a study of CD8+ T cells in alopecia areata. Method: immunoSEQ multiplex PCR; TCRdb's copy keeps in-frame clones and lacks some. The table lists 80,000 to 100,000 clones, roughly 40% of them singletons. The specimen comprised CD8+ T cells sorted from blood, sampled at week 24, from a patient treated with tofacitinib. The receptors shown here come from a human donor with alopecia areata. The CDR3 runs from the conserved cysteine through the conserved F or W. Each record gives: V gene, J gene, clone size, D gene, CDR3 DNA, CDR3 protein. D genes are given only for firm matches. The size entry is marked missing in some rows and otherwise reads once, few, many or a size class.

V: TRBV19; J: TRBJ1-3; size: NA; D: NA; DNA: TGTGCCAGTAGATTTCGGGGGCTCGGAAACACCATATATTTT; CDR3: CASRFRGLGNTIYF
V: TRBV4-2; J: TRBJ2-7; size: NA; D: TRBD1; DNA: TGTGCCAGCAGACCTTCTGACAGGGGATTCCCCTACGAGCAGTACTTC; CDR3: CASRPSDRGFPYEQYF
V: TRBV29-1; J: TRBJ1-1; size: NA; D: NA; DNA: TGCAGCGTTGGAGCTGCGCCTGAAGCTTTCTTT; CDR3: CSVGAAPEAFF
V: TRBV29-1; J: TRBJ2-2; size: few; D: TRBD2; DNA: TGCAGCGTTTTTGGTCTAGCGGGAGAAGGGGAGCTGTTTTTT; CDR3: CSVFGLAGEGELFF
V: TRBV5-4; J: TRBJ2-7; size: NA; D: NA; DNA: TGTGCCAGCAGCTTGTTTGCGGCCGGCTACGAGCAGTACTTC; CDR3: CASSLFAAGYEQYF
V: TRBV4-3; J: TRBJ2-7; size: NA; D: NA; DNA: TGCGCCAGCAGCCTCACAAGGAACTACGAGCAGTACTTC; CDR3: CASSLTRNYEQYF
V: TRBV5-1; J: TRBJ2-1; size: NA; D: TRBD2; DNA: TGCGCCAGCAGCTTGGTTGCTAGCGGAAGCCTCAATGAGCAGTTCTTC; CDR3: CASSLVASGSLNEQFF
V: TRBV11-2; J: TRBJ2-1; size: NA; D: TRBD2; DNA: TGTGCCAGCAGCCCGGGGACTAGCGGGAGCAACTACAATGAGCAGTTCTTC; CDR3: CASSPGTSGSNYNEQFF
V: TRBV19; J: TRBJ2-1; size: NA; D: NA; DNA: TGTGCCAGTAGTATCGGTGGTTACAATGAGCAGTTCTTC; CDR3: CASSIGGYNEQFF
V: TRBV28; J: TRBJ2-1; size: NA; D: TRBD2; DNA: TGTGCCAGCAGTTTCCTAGCGGGGGACCTCGATGAGCAGTTCTTC; CDR3: CASSFLAGDLDEQFF
V: TRBV28; J: TRBJ1-5; size: many; D: NA; DNA: TGTGCCAGCAGGAAAGGCTATAGCAATCAGCCCCAGCATTTT; CDR3: CASRKGYSNQPQHF
V: TRBV5-1; J: TRBJ2-3; size: few; D: NA; DNA: TGCGCCAGCAGCTTGGGAAACAGGGGCACAGATACGCAGTATTTT; CDR3: CASSLGNRGTDTQYF
V: TRBV28; J: TRBJ2-5; size: few; D: NA; DNA: TGTGCCAGCAGTTCAACTAGACTGGGACCCCGGGAGCGGGAGACCCAGTACTTC; CDR3: CASSSTRLGPRERETQYF
V: TRBV9; J: TRBJ2-3; size: NA; D: TRBD1; DNA: TGTGCCAGCAGCACAACGGGACAGACCACAGATACGCAGTATTTT; CDR3: CASSTTGQTTDTQYF
V: TRBV6-6; J: TRBJ1-4; size: few; D: NA; DNA: TGTGCCAGCATTGGCGGCAGGCTCACAACTAATGAAAAACTGTTTTTT; CDR3: CASIGGRLTTNEKLFF
V: TRBV19; J: TRBJ1-1; size: NA; D: TRBD1; DNA: TGTGCCAGTAGGTACAGGGGGCGAACTGAAGCTTTCTTT; CDR3: CASRYRGRTEAFF
V: TRBV4-1; J: TRBJ2-3; size: NA; D: TRBD2; DNA: TGCGCCAGCAGCCAGTCCGCGGGACTAGCGGGCCCAATCGCTAGCACAGATACGCAGTATTTT; CDR3: CASSQSAGLAGPIASTDTQYF
V: TRBV6-4; J: TRBJ2-5; size: few; D: NA; DNA: TGTGCCAGCAGCTTGGAAAGTCCCCAGTACTTC; CDR3: CASSLESPQYF
V: TRBV5-1; J: TRBJ1-2; size: once; D: NA; DNA: TGCGCCAGCAGCATGGTACAGGGTTCTAACTATGGCTACACCTTC; CDR3: CASSMVQGSNYGYTF
V: TRBV11-2; J: TRBJ1-5; size: NA; D: NA; DNA: TGTGCCAGCAGCTTAGAATTGGCGGCTAATCAGCCCCAGCATTTT; CDR3: CASSLELAANQPQHF
V: TRBV27; J: TRBJ1-5; size: NA; D: NA; DNA: TGTGCCAGCAGTTTCAGGGGCCTCATCTATCCCCAGCATTTT; CDR3: CASSFRGLIYPQHF
V: TRBV29-1; J: TRBJ2-7; size: few; D: NA; DNA: TGCAGCGCCAAGGGAAATGCCTACGAGCAGTACTTC; CDR3: CSAKGNAYEQYF
V: TRBV19; J: TRBJ1-5; size: few; D: NA; DNA: TGTGCCAGTACCCCGGCCCGGGACAATCAGCCCCAGCATTTT; CDR3: CASTPARDNQPQHF
V: TRBV6-5; J: TRBJ2-1; size: NA; D: TRBD2; DNA: TGTGCCAGCAGTTACTCCTACCAGCGGGAGTACAATGAGCAGTTCTTC; CDR3: CASSYSYQREYNEQFF
V: TRBV29-1; J: TRBJ2-1; size: few; D: TRBD2; DNA: TGCAGCGTACTCCCTAGCGGGATTACCTACAATGAGCAGTTCTTC; CDR3: CSVLPSGITYNEQFF
V: TRBV7-9; J: TRBJ2-7; size: few; D: NA; DNA: TGTGCCAGCAGCAATGCTGACTTGGGGATTGACGAGCAGTACTTC; CDR3: CASSNADLGIDEQYF
V: TRBV6-5; J: TRBJ2-1; size: NA; D: TRBD2; DNA: TGTGCCAGCAGTTATCCGACTAGCGGCGGGGGTCATGAGCAGTTCTTC; CDR3: CASSYPTSGGGHEQFF
V: TRBV28; J: TRBJ2-4; size: NA; D: NA; DNA: TGTGCCAGCAGCCGTACAAGGCGGTTAGACATTCAGTACTTC; CDR3: CASSRTRRLDIQYF
V: TRBV29-1; J: TRBJ2-3; size: NA; D: NA; DNA: TGCAGCGCGAGGGGGGCAGCAGGGGATACGCAGTATTTT; CDR3: CSARGAAGDTQYF
V: TRBV6-1; J: TRBJ2-1; size: once; D: TRBD1; DNA: TGTGCCAGCAGTGAAGGAAGGGGGCGAAATGAGCAGTTCTTC; CDR3: CASSEGRGRNEQFF
V: TRBV29-1; J: TRBJ2-5; size: NA; D: NA; DNA: TGCAGCGTTGAGTCTGGGACAATAGAGACCCAGTACTTC; CDR3: CSVESGTIETQYF
V: TRBV10-3; J: TRBJ2-5; size: NA; D: NA; DNA: TGTGCCATCAGTGAGTCGACTCGAGACAGCCAGACCCAGTACTTC; CDR3: CAISESTRDSQTQYF
V: TRBV28; J: TRBJ2-7; size: NA; D: TRBD2; DNA: TGTGCCAGCAGTTCGAGCGGGAGCTACGAGCAGTACTTC; CDR3: CASSSSGSYEQYF
V: TRBV11-2; J: TRBJ1-2; size: NA; D: TRBD1; DNA: TGTGCCAGCAGCTTATACAGAGGGACAGCTAACTATGGCTACACCTTC; CDR3: CASSLYRGTANYGYTF
V: TRBV30; J: TRBJ1-1; size: few; D: NA; DNA: TGTGCCTGGAGTGTACTCCAGACAGTTGAAGCTTTCTTT; CDR3: CAWSVLQTVEAFF
V: TRBV27; J: TRBJ2-6; size: NA; D: NA; DNA: TGTGCCAGCAGTTTGAGCTCTGGGGCCAACGTCCTGACTTTC; CDR3: CASSLSSGANVLTF
V: TRBV15; J: TRBJ2-7; size: NA; D: NA; DNA: TGTGCCACCAGCACCACACTTAACTCCTACGAGCAGTACTTC; CDR3: CATSTTLNSYEQYF
V: TRBV6-4; J: TRBJ2-3; size: NA; D: TRBD2; DNA: TGTGCCAGCAGTGAAACCATAGCGGGAGGGCCCGAAGATACGCAGTATTTT; CDR3: CASSETIAGGPEDTQYF
V: TRBV29-1; J: TRBJ2-7; size: once; D: TRBD1; DNA: TGCAGCGTTGAAGGGGGACAGACGGGCTACGAGCAGTACTTC; CDR3: CSVEGGQTGYEQYF
V: TRBV5-6; J: TRBJ2-2; size: few; D: NA; DNA: TGTGCCAGCAGTTTCGGGTGGAGGTTGGCCGGGGAGCTGTTTTTT; CDR3: CASSFGWRLAGELFF
V: TRBV30; J: TRBJ1-2; size: few; D: NA; DNA: TGTGCCTGGAAAAGTGATAACTATGGCTACACCTTC; CDR3: CAWKSDNYGYTF
V: TRBV27; J: TRBJ2-3; size: few; D: TRBD2; DNA: TGTGCCAGCAGTTCCCCAGGGACTAGCCGTAGCACAGATACGCAGTATTTT; CDR3: CASSSPGTSRSTDTQYF
V: TRBV6-5; J: TRBJ1-1; size: NA; D: NA; DNA: TGTGCCAGTTTCTTGGGCCGGAACACTGAAGCTTTCTTT; CDR3: CASFLGRNTEAFF
V: TRBV23-1; J: TRBJ1-5; size: NA; D: NA; DNA: TGCGCCACAACCCGGGACATCGGAAGATTAACGGATCAGCCCCAGCATTTT; CDR3: CATTRDIGRLTDQPQHF
V: TRBV28; J: TRBJ2-7; size: NA; D: TRBD1; DNA: TGTGCCAGCAGGCCCACCGGACAGGGAGGAAGGCTCGAGCAGTACTTC; CDR3: CASRPTGQGGRLEQYF
V: TRBV9; J: TRBJ2-2; size: NA; D: TRBD1; DNA: TGTGCCAGCGGGACAGGGGAATCCGGGGAGCTGTTTTTT; CDR3: CASGTGESGELFF
V: TRBV7-9; J: TRBJ2-7; size: many; D: TRBD1; DNA: TGTGCCAGCAGCTCCTGGACAGGGGGCGAGCAGTACTTC; CDR3: CASSSWTGGEQYF
V: TRBV21-1; J: TRBJ2-7; size: NA; D: NA; DNA: TGTGCCAGCAGCAAGAGGGAGCAGTACTTC; CDR3: CASSKREQYF
V: TRBV27; J: TRBJ2-6; size: NA; D: NA; DNA: TGTGCCAGCAGACTGGGGCCTGGGGCCAACGTCCTGACTTTC; CDR3: CASRLGPGANVLTF
V: TRBV9; J: TRBJ1-1; size: NA; D: NA; DNA: TGTGCCAGCAGCGTAAGCCGGGACCTGAACACTGAAGCTTTCTTT; CDR3: CASSVSRDLNTEAFF
V: TRBV5-1; J: TRBJ2-5; size: NA; D: TRBD2; DNA: TGCGCCAGCAGCTTGGCCGGACTAGCGGGGGAACAAGAGACCCAGTACTTC; CDR3: CASSLAGLAGEQETQYF
V: TRBV19; J: TRBJ2-3; size: few; D: TRBD2; DNA: TGTGCCCCCGAGGCGGGAGTTAGCACAGATACGCAGTATTTT; CDR3: CAPEAGVSTDTQYF
V: TRBV4-3; J: TRBJ2-7; size: NA; D: TRBD2; DNA: TGCGCCAGCAGCCAAGGGCGGACTAGCGGAAACTACGAGCAGTACTTC; CDR3: CASSQGRTSGNYEQYF
V: TRBV6-1; J: TRBJ2-7; size: NA; D: NA; DNA: TGTGCCAGCAGTGCGGCCTACTACGAGCAGTACTTC; CDR3: CASSAAYYEQYF
V: TRBV7-9; J: TRBJ2-7; size: NA; D: NA; DNA: TGTGCCAGCAGCCCTACGGGACACCGCTACGAGCAGTACTTC; CDR3: CASSPTGHRYEQYF
V: TRBV9; J: TRBJ2-3; size: few; D: NA; DNA: TGTGCCAGCAGCGTAGCAATCGACAAGAACACAGATACGCAGTATTTT; CDR3: CASSVAIDKNTDTQYF
V: TRBV27; J: TRBJ1-2; size: NA; D: NA; DNA: TGTGCCAGCAGTCCAAAGGGACACATGAATGGCTACACCTTC; CDR3: CASSPKGHMNGYTF
V: TRBV27; J: TRBJ2-1; size: few; D: TRBD2; DNA: TGTGCCAGCAGTTTTCGCCTAGCGGGGGACAATGAGCAGTTCTTC; CDR3: CASSFRLAGDNEQFF